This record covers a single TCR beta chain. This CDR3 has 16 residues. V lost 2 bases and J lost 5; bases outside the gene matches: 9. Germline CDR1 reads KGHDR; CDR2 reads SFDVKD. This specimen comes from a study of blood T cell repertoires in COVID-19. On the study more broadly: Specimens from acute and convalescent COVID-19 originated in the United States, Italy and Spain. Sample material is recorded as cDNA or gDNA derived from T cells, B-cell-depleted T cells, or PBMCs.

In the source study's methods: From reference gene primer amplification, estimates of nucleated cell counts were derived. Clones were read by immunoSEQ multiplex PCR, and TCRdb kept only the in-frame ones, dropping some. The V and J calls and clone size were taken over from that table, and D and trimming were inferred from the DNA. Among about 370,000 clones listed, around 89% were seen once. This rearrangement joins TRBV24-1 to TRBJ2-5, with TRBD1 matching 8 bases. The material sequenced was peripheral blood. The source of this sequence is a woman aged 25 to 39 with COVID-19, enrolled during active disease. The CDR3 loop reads CATSDYETGAGETQYF. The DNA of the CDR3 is TGTGCCACCAGTGATTATGAGACAGGGGCGGGGGAGACCCAGTACTTC.